This TCR beta chain was found in a study of T cell repertoires in cytomegalovirus infection. Across the study: Both CMV infection and a matching HLA type were indicated by public TCR beta signatures. The study's findings and limits: Frequencies of public TCR beta families were cumulated, and this identified carriers of CMV plus the relevant HLA.

TCRdb processed the reads anew with MiXCR; each CDR3 protein has one entry. The sample records some 600,000 distinct CDR3 sequences, 20% to 25% being singletons. This clonotype was seen only a few times. Its antigen is not known. V gave up 1 base and J gave up 5 bases; unmatched junction bases: 2. The CDR3 totals 14 residues. From germline, CDR1 is MGHRA and CDR2 YSYEKL. This TCR was sampled from a human donor in good health (CMV status not recorded). Some clones in this sample may be carry-over from other donors' samples. The chain links TRBV4-1 to TRBJ2-1; 7 bases align to TRBD1. Sequenced material: CD8+ T cells from PBMCs. The CDR3 coding sequence is TGCGCCAGCAGCCAAGGGGGACAGAACAATGAGCAGTTCTTC. Its protein is CASSQGGQNNEQFF.